This T cell receptor (beta chain) appears in the sequencing data of a study of human T cells and chemical hapten exposure. In the study overall: Patients additionally received therapeutic doses of diphenylcyclopropenone on the scalp once a week, and this continued throughout the approximately 26-week study.

Ten or more counts support this clonotype. The study used a library that attached unique molecular identifiers to individual cDNA molecules. Via MiXCR, TCRdb re-called the RACE reads, giving one row per CDR3 protein. The sample has about 200,000 distinct CDR3 sequences; around 25% are singletons. Time point in this sample: patch test 3, about 24 weeks after DPC sensitization. Sample treatment: therapeutic diphenylcyclopropenone sensitization with weekly scalp DPC. The study drew its donors from alopecia patients who were 18 to 70 years old and suitable for DPC. Germline V gives CDR1 LGHNA, CDR2 YNFKEQ. The CDR3 is 11 residues long. Trimming pared 2 bases from V and 5 bases from J, leaving 3 bases between.

The sample in question was whole blood, obtained in connection with sensitization to the hapten diphenylcyclopropenone (DPC). This clonotype originated in a woman aged 40 to 55 with alopecia areata. Some clones in this sample may be carry-over from other donors' samples. This sequence joins TRBV4-2 and TRBJ1-2, with D unresolved. Written as DNA, the CDR3 is TGTGCCAGCAGCCAATCGTATGGCTACACCTTC. Residues: CASSQSYGYTF.